This T cell receptor beta chain was identified in a study of blood T cell repertoires in COVID-19. Study details: Sources were T cells, B-cell-depleted T cells, or PBMCs; the material itself was cDNA or gDNA.

Seattle enrolled patients during active infection and tracked them longitudinally. Original data processing: Reference gene primer amplification in the assay estimated nucleated cell counts. Measured with immunoSEQ multiplex PCR; TCRdb has only the in-frame clones, and not every one. V and J calls and clone size come straight from that table; D and trimming were deduced from the DNA. The repertoire includes roughly 140,000 clones, 75% to 90% of them detected once, and 8% sits in the top ten. Germline CDR1 is LNHNV and CDR2 is YYDKDF (reference sequence). Unmatched junction bases numbered 9, after V lost 5 bases and J lost 12 bases. The CDR3 has 12 amino acids.

Sequencing used peripheral blood. J is TRBJ1-2 and V is TRBV15, with 7 bases aligning to TRBD1. The clonotype originates from a woman in her fifties or sixties with COVID-19, enrolled during active disease. The CDR3 loop is CATSASSTGNTF. CDR3 nucleotides: TGTGCCACCAGCGCGTCCTCGACAGGGAACACCTTC.